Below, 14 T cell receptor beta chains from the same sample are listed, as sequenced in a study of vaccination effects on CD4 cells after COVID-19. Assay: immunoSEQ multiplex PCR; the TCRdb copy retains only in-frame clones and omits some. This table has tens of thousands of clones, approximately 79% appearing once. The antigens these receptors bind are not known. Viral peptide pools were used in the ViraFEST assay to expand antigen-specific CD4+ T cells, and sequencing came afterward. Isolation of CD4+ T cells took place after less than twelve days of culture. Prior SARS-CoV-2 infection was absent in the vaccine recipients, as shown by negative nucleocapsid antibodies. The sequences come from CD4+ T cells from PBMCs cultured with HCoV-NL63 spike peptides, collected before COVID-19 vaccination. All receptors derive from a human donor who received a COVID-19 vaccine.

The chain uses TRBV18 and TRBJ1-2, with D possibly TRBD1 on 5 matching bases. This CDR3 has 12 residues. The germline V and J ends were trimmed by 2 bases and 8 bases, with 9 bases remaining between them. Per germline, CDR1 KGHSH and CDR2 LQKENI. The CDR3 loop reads CASSPRGRGYTF. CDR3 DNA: TGTGCCAGCTCACCAAGGGGCCGGGGCTACACCTTC.

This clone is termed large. This chain's CDR3 is CASSLDGVLNYGYTF. As DNA, the CDR3 is TGTGCCAGCAGTTTAGATGGCGTCCTAAACTATGGCTACACCTTC. V and J are TRBV27 and TRBJ1-2; no clear D. The CDR3 spans 15 residues. The V gene lost 2 bases and the J gene lost 2 bases, with 12 bases spanning the gap. The V gene's germline CDR1 is MNHEY and CDR2 SMNVEV (reference sequence).

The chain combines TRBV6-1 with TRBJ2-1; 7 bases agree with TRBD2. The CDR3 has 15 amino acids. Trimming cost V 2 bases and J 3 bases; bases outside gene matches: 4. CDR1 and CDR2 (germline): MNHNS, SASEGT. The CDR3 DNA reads TGTGCCAGCAGTGAACTGGGGGGGGGCTACAATGAGCAGTTCTTC. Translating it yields CASSELGGGYNEQFF.

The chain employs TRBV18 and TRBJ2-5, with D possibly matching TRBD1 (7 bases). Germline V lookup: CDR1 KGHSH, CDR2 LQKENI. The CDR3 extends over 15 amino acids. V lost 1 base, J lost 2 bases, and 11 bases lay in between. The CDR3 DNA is TGTGCCAGCTCACCACGGCAGGGGGGACAAGAGACCCAGTACTTC. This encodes CASSPRQGGQETQYF.

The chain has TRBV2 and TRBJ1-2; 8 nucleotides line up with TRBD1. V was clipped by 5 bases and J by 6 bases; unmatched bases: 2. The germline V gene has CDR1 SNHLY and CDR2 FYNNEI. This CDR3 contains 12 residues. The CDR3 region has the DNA TGTGCCAGCAGTACAGGGGGTGATGGCTACACCTTC. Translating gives CASSTGGDGYTF. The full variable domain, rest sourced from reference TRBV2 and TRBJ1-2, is EPEVTQTPSHQVTQMGQEVILRCVPISNHLYFYWYRQILGQKVEFLVSFYNNEISEKSEIFDDQFSVERPDGSNFTLKIRSTKLEDSAMYFCASSTGGDGYTFGSGTRLTVV.

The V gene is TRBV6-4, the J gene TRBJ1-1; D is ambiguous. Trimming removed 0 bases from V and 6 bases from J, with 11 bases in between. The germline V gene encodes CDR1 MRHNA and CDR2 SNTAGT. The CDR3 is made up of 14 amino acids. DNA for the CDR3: TGTGCCAGCAGTGACTCGAGCAAGTTTTCTGAAGCTTTCTTT. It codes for CASSDSSKFSEAFF.

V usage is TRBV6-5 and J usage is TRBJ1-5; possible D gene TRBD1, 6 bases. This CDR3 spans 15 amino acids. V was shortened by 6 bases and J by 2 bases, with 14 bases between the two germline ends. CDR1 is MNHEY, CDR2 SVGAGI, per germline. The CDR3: CASRAPGAGNQPQHF. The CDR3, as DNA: TGTGCCAGCAGAGCTCCAGGGGCAGGCAATCAGCCCCAGCATTTT.

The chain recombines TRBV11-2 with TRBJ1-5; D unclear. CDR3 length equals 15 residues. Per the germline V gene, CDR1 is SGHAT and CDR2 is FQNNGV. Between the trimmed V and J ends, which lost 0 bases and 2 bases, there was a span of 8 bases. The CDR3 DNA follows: TGTGCCAGCAGCTTAGATCGGGGAGGCAATCAGCCCCAGCATTTT. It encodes CASSLDRGGNQPQHF. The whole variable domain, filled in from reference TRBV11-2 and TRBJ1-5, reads EAGVAQSPRYKIIEKRQSVAFWCNPISGHATLYWYQQILGQGPKLLIQFQNNGVVDDSQLPKDRFSAERLKGVDSTLKIQPAKLEDSAVYLCASSLDRGGNQPQHFGDGTRLSIL.

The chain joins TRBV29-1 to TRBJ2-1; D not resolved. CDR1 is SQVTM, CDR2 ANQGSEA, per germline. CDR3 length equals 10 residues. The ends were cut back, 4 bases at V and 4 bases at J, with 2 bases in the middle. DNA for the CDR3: TGCAGCGTTGGATACAATGAGCAGTTCTTC. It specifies CSVGYNEQFF.

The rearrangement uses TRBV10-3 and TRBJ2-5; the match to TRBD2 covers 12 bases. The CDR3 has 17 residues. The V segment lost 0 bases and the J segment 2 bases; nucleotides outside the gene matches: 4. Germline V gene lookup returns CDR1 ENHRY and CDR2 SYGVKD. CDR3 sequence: CAISESPLAGGQETQYF. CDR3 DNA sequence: TGTGCCATCAGTGAGTCGCCACTAGCGGGGGGACAAGAGACCCAGTACTTC.

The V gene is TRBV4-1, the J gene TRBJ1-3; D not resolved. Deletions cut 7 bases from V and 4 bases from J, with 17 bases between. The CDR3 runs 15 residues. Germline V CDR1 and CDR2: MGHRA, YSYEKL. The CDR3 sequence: CASIPREMGGNTIYF. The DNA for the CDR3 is TGCGCCAGCATCCCAAGGGAGATGGGGGGAAACACCATATATTTT.

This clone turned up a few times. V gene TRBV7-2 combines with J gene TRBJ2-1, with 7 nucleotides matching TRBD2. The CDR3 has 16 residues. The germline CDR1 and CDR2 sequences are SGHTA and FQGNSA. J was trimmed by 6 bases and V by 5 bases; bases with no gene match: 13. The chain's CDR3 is CASSHRGLRGTNEQFF. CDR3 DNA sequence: TGTGCCAGCAGCCACCGAGGGTTGCGGGGGACCAATGAGCAGTTCTTC.

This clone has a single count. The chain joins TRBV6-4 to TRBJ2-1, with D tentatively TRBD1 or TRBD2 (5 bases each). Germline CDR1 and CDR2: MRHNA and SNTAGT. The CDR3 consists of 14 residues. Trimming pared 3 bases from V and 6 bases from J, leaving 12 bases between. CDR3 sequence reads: CASSETAGTNEQFF. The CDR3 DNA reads TGTGCCAGCAGTGAGACAGCCGGGACCAATGAGCAGTTCTTC.

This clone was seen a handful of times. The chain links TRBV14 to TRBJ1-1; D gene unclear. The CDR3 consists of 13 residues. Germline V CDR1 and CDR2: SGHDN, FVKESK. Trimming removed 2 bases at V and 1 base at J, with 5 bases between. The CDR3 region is CASSQRRNTEAFF. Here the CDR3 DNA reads TGTGCCAGCAGCCAACGACGGAACACTGAAGCTTTCTTT.